This T cell receptor beta chain was obtained from a study of T-cell memory formation after mild COVID-19. From germline, CDR1 is MNHEY and CDR2 SVGEGT. The CDR3 sequence is 14 residues long. Trimming removed 7 bases from V and 4 bases from J; junction bases left unmatched: 7. TCRdb used MiXCR to reprocess the 5' RACE reads, holding one entry per CDR3 protein. The top ten clones hold roughly 21% of a sample with about 430,000 distinct CDR3 sequences, approximately 18% of them seen once. This clonotype was seen only a few times. The specimen was PBMCs or a T cell subset sorted from them (not recorded which). The chain uses TRBV6-2 or TRBV6-3 and TRBJ1-2, with 9 bases lining up with TRBD1. The sequence derives from a man aged 18-30 years who had mild COVID-19 (a few samples of this study predate the infection). Cell type and time point are not known. CDR3 sequence: CASTRDRVSYGYTF. Here the CDR3 DNA reads TGTGCCAGCACCCGGGACAGGGTGAGCTATGGCTACACCTTC.